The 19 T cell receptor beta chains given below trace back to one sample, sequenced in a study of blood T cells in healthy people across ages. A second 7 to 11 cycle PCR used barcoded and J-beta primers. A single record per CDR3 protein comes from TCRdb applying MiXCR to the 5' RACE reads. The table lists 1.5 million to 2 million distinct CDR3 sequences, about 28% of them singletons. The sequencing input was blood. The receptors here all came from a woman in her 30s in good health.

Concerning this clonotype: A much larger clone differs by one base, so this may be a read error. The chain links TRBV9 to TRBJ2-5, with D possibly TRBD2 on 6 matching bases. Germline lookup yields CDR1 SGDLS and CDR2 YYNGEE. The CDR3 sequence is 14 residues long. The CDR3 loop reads CAGSVSLARETQYF. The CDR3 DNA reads TGTGCCGGCAGCGTTTCACTAGCCAGAGAGACCCAGTACTTC.

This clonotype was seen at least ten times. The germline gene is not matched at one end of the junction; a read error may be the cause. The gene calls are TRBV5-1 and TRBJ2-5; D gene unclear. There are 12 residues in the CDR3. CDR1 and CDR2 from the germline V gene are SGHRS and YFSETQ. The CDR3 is CASREGQETQYF. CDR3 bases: TGTGCCAGCCGAGAAGGTCAAGAGACCCAGTACTTC. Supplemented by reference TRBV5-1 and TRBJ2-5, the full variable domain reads KAGVTQTPRYLIKTRGQQVTLSCSPISGHRSVSWYQQTPGQGLQFLFEYFSETQRNKGNFPGRFSGRQFSNSRSEMNVSTLELGDSALYLCASREGQETQYFGPGTRLLVL.

Here the CDR3 DNA reads TGTGCCATCAGTGATAGGGTGACAGGGGACTATGGCTACACCTTC. It specifies CAISDRVTGDYGYTF. The chain links TRBV10-3 to TRBJ1-2, with 8 bases aligning to TRBD1. Per the germline V gene, CDR1 is ENHRY and CDR2 is SYGVKD. The CDR3 extends over 15 amino acids. The junction had 6 bases not matched to a gene; V was cut back by 3 bases and J by 3 bases.

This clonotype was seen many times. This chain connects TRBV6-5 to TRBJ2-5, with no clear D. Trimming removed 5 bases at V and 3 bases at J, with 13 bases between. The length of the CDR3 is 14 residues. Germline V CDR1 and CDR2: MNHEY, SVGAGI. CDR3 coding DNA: TGTGCCAGCAGTCCCAGACGTTCCAAAGAGACCCAGTACTTC. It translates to CASSPRRSKETQYF.

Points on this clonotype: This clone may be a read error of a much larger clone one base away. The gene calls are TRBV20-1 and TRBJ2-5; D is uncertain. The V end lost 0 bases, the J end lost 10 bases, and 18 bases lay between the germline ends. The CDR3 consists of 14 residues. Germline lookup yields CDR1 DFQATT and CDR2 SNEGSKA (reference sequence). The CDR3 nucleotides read TGCAGTGCTAGAGATACGAGCCTAGAAGGGCTCCAGTACTTC. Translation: CSARDTSLEGLQYF.

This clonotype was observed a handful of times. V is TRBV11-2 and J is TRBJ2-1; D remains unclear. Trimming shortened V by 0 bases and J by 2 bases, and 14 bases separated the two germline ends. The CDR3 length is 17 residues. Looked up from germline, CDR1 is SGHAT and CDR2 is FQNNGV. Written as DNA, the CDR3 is TGTGCCAGCAGCTTAGAACCCGCCCTGAGCCCCTACAATGAGCAGTTCTTC. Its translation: CASSLEPALSPYNEQFF.

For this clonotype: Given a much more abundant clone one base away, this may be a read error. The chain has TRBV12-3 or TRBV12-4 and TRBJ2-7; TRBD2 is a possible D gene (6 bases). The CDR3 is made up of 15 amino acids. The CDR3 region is CVSSFDSGSSYEQYF. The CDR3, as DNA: TGTGTCAGCAGTTTCGATAGCGGAAGCTCCTACGAGCAGTACTTC.

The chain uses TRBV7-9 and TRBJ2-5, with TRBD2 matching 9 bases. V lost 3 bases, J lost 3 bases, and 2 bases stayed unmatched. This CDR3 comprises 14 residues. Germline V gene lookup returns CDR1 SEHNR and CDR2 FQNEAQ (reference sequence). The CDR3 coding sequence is TGTGCCAGCAGCTTCGCTAGCGGGAAAGAGACCCAGTACTTC. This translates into CASSFASGKETQYF.

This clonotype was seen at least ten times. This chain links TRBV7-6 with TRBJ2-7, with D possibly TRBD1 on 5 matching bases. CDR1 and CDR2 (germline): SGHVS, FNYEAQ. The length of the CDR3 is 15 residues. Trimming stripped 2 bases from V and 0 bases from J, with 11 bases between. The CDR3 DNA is TGTGCCAGCAGCTTATTACCGGACATCTCCTACGAGCAGTACTTC. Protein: CASSLLPDISYEQYF. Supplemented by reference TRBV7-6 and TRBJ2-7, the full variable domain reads GAGVSQSPRYKVTKRGQDVALRCDPISGHVSLYWYRQALGQGPEFLTYFNYEAQQDKSGLPNDRFSAERPEGSISTLTIQRTEQRDSAMYRCASSLLPDISYEQYFGPGTRLTVT.

This CDR3 is CASSGQPDSNQPQHF. The DNA for the CDR3 is TGTGCCAGCAGTGGACAGCCGGATAGCAATCAGCCCCAGCATTTT. The chain couples TRBV2 to TRBJ1-5; maybe TRBD1 (5 bases). In germline, CDR1 is SNHLY, CDR2 FYNNEI. This CDR3 spans 15 amino acids. The V end lost 4 bases, the J end lost 0 bases, and 10 bases lay between the germline ends.

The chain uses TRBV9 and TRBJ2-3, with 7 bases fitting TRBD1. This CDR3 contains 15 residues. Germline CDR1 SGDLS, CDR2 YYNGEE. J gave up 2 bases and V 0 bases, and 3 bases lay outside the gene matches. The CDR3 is CASSVVEGATDTQYF. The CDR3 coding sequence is TGTGCCAGCAGCGTAGTCGAGGGGGCCACAGATACGCAGTATTTT.

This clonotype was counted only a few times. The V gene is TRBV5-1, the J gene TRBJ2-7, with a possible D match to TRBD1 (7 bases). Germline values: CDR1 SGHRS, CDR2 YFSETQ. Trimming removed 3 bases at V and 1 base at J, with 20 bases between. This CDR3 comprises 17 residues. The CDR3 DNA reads TGCGCCAGCAGCTGGTTGGGGGCGGCAGGGGGGTCCTACGAGCAGTACTTC. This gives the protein CASSWLGAAGGSYEQYF.

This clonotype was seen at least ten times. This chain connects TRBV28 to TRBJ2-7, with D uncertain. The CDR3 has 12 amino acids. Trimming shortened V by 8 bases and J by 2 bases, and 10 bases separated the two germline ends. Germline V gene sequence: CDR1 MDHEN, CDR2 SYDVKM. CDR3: CASSDGPYEQYF. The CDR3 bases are TGTGCCAGCTCGGACGGCCCCTACGAGCAGTACTTC.

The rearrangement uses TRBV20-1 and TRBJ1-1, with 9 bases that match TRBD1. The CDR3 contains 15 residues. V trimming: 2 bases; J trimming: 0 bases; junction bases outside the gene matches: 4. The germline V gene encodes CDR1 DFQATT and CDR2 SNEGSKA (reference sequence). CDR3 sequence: CSARPGQGLNTEAFF. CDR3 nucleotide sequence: TGCAGTGCTAGACCCGGACAGGGGTTGAACACTGAAGCTTTCTTT.

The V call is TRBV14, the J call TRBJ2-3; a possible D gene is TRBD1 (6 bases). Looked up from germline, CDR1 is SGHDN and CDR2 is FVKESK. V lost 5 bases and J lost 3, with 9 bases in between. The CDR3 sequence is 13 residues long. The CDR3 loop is CASSEGETDTQYF. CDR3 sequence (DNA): TGTGCCAGCAGCGAGGGGGAGACAGATACGCAGTATTTT.

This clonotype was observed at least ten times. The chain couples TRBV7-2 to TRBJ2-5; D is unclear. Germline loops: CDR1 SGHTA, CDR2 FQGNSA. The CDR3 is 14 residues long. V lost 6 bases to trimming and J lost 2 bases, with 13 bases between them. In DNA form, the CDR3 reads TGTGCCAGCAGTCGTAACTCCCTACAAGAGACCCAGTACTTC. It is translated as CASSRNSLQETQYF.

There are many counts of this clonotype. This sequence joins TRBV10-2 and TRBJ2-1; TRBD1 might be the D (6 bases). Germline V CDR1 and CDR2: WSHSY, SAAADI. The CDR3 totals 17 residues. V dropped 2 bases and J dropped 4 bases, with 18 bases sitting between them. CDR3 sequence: CASSEPPRAGEYNEQFF. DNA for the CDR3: TGCGCCAGCAGTGAGCCACCAAGGGCAGGGGAATACAATGAGCAGTTCTTC.

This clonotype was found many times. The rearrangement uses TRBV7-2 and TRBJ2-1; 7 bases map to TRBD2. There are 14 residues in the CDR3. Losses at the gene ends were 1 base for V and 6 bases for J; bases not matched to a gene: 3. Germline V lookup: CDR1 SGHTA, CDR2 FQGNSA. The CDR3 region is CASSLGGGGNEQFF. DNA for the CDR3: TGTGCCAGCAGCTTAGGGGGCGGGGGCAATGAGCAGTTCTTC.

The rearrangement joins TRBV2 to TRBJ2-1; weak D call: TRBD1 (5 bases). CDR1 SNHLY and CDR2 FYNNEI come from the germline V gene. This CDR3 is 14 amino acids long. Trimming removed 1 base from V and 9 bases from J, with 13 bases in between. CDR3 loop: CASSEEGRAIEQFF. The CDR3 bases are TGTGCCAGCAGTGAAGAAGGCAGGGCTATTGAGCAGTTCTTC. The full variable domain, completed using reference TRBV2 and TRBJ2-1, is EPEVTQTPSHQVTQMGQEVILRCVPISNHLYFYWYRQILGQKVEFLVSFYNNEISEKSEIFDDQFSVERPDGSNFTLKIRSTKLEDSAMYFCASSEEGRAIEQFFGPGTRLTVL.